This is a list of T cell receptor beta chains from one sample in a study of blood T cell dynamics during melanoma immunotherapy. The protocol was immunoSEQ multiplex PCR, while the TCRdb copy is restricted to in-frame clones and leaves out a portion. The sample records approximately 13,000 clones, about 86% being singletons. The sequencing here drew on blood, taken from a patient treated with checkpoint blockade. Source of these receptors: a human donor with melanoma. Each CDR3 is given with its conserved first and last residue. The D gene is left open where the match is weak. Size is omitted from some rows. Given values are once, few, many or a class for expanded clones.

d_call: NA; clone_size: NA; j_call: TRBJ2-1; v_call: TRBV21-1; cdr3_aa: CASSPQGLSSYNEQFF; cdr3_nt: TGTGCCAGCAGCCCCCAGGGTTTAAGCTCCTACAATGAGCAGTTCTTC
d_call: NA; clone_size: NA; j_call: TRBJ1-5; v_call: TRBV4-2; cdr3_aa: CASSHNNMGKGGQPQHF; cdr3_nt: TGTGCCAGCAGCCACAACAACATGGGAAAGGGTGGTCAGCCCCAGCATTTT
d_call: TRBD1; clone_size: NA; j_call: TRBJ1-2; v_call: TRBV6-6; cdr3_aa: CASSYSDRGYGYTF; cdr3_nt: TGTGCCAGCAGTTACTCGGACAGGGGCTATGGCTACACCTTC
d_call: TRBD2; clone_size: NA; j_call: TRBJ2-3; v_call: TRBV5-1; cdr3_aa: CASRPGTSLITDTQYF; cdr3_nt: TGCGCCAGCAGGCCCGGGACTAGTTTAATCACAGATACGCAGTATTTT
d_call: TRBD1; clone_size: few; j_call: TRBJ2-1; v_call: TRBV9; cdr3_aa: CASSVQGAYNEQFF; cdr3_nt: TGTGCCAGCAGCGTACAGGGGGCCTACAATGAGCAGTTCTTC
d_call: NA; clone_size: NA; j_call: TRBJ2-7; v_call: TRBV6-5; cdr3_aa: CASSYGKRIYEQYF; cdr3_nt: TGTGCCAGCAGTTACGGGAAAAGAATTTACGAGCAGTACTTC
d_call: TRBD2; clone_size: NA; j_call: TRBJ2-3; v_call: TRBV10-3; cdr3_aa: CAIRADSGGADTQYF; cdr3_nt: TGTGCCATCAGGGCGGACTCTGGGGGGGCAGATACGCAGTATTTT
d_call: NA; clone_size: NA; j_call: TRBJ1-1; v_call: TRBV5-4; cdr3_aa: CASRSALEAFF; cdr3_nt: TGTGCCAGCAGGAGTGCGTTGGAAGCTTTCTTT
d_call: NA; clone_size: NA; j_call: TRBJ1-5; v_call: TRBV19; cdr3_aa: CASSIALAGAQPQHF; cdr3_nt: TGTGCCAGTAGTATAGCCCTGGCAGGGGCTCAGCCCCAGCATTTT
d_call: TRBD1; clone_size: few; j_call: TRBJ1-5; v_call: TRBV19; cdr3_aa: CASSGDRGPIGNQPQHF; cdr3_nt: TGTGCCAGTAGCGGGGACAGGGGGCCGATTGGCAATCAGCCCCAGCATTTT
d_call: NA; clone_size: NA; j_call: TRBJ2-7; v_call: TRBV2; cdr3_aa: CASSEAGAISYEQYF; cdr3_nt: TGTGCCAGCAGTGAAGCAGGGGCGATCTCCTACGAGCAGTACTTC
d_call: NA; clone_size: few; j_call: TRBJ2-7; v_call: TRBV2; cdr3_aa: CASRGDGYEQYF; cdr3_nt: TGTGCCAGCAGGGGGGACGGCTACGAGCAGTACTTC
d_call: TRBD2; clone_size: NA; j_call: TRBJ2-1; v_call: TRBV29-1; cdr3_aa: CSVEGLAGGDEQFF; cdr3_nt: TGCAGCGTTGAAGGTCTAGCGGGGGGAGATGAGCAGTTCTTC
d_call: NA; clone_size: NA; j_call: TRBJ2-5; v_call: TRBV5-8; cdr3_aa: CASSVDSQETQYF; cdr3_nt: TGTGCCAGCAGCGTGGACAGTCAAGAGACCCAGTACTTC
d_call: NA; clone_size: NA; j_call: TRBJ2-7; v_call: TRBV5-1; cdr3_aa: CASSLDRVASEQYF; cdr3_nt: TGCGCCAGCAGCTTGGACCGGGTAGCGAGCGAGCAGTACTTC
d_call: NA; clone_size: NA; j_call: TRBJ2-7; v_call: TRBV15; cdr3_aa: CATSEQTVQYF; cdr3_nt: TGTGCCACCAGCGAGCAGACAGTTCAGTACTTC
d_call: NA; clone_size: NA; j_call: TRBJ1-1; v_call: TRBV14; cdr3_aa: CASSRGAILTEAFF; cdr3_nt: TGTGCCAGCAGCCGGGGGGCGATCCTAACTGAAGCTTTCTTT
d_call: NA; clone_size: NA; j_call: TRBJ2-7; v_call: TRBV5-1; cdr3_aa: CASSLGEMGTYEQYF; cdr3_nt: TGCGCCAGCAGCTTGGGGGAGATGGGTACCTACGAGCAGTACTTC
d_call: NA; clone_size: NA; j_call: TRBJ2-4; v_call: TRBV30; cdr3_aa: CAWSGLFKNIQYF; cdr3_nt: TGTGCCTGGAGTGGACTGTTTAAAAACATTCAGTACTTC
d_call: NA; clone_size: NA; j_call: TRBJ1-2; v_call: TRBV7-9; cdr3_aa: CASSLSRDYGYTF; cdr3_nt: TGTGCCAGCAGCTTATCCAGGGACTATGGCTACACCTTC
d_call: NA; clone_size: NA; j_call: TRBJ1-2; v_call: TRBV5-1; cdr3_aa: CASSPTARDGYTF; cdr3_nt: TGCGCCAGCAGCCCGACCGCCCGGGATGGCTACACCTTC
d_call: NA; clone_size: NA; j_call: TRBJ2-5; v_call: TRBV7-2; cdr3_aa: CASSMGGGGYRTQYF; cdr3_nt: TGTGCCAGCAGCATGGGGGGAGGGGGTTATAGGACCCAGTACTTC
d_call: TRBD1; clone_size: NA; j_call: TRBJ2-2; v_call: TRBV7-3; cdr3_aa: CASSLNPGQGTGELFF; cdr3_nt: TGTGCCAGCAGCTTGAACCCGGGACAGGGCACCGGGGAGCTGTTTTTT
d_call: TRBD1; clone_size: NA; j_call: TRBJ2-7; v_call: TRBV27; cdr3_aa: CASSPRQGATLYEQYF; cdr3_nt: TGTGCCAGCAGTCCACGACAGGGGGCTACCTTATACGAGCAGTACTTC
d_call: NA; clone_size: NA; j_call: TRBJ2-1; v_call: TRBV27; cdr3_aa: CASSLSTAPGEREQFF; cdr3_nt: TGTGCCAGCAGTTTATCCACAGCGCCCGGCGAGCGTGAGCAGTTCTTC
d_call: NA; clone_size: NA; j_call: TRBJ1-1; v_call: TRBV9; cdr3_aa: CASSHPRGQGNTEAFF; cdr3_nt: TGTGCCAGCAGCCACCCGAGGGGACAAGGGAACACTGAAGCTTTCTTT
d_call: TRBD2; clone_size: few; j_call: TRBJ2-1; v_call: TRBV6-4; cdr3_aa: CASSVETSGGKDEQFF; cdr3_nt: TGTGCCAGCAGTGTCGAAACTAGCGGGGGGAAGGATGAGCAGTTCTTC
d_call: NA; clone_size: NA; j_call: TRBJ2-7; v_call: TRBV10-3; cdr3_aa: CAISPTGFSRYEQYF; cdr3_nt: TGTGCCATCAGTCCAACAGGGTTCTCCAGATACGAGCAGTACTTC
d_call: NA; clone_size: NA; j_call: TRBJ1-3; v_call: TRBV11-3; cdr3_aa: CASSFWGHSGNTIYF; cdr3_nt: TGTGCCAGCAGCTTTTGGGGACACTCTGGAAACACCATATATTTT
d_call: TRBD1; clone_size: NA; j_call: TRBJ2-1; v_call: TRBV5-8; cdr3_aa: CASSTHRGYYNEQFF; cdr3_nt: TGTGCCAGCAGTACCCACAGGGGCTACTACAATGAGCAGTTCTTC
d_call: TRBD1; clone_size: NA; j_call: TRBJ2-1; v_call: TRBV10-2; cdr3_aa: CASSAGQVDNEQFF; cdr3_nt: TGCGCCAGCAGTGCCGGACAGGTGGACAATGAGCAGTTCTTC
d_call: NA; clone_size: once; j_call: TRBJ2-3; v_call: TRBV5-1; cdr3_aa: CASSLAADPTASTDTQYF; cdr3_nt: TGCGCCAGCAGCTTGGCTGCGGATCCCACCGCAAGCACAGATACGCAGTATTTT
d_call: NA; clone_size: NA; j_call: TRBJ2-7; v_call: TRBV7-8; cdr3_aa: CASSFMDISYEQYF; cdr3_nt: TGTGCCAGCAGCTTTATGGACATTTCCTACGAGCAGTACTTC
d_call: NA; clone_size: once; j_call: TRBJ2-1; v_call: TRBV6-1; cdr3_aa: CASSYPREIYNEQFF; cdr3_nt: TGTGCCAGCAGCTACCCCCGGGAAATCTACAATGAGCAGTTCTTC
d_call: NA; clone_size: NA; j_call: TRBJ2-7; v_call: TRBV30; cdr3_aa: CACRRGGRYEQYF; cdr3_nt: TGTGCCTGTCGAAGGGGGGGGAGGTACGAGCAGTACTTC
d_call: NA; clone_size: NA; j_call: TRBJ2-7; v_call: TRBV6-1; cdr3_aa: CASSEGSFVQYF; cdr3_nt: TGTGCCAGCAGTGAAGGGAGCTTCGTGCAGTACTTC
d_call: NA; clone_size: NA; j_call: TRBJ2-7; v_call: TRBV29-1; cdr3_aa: CSVEVMDKVTYEQYF; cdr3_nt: TGCAGCGTTGAAGTGATGGATAAAGTCACCTACGAGCAGTACTTC
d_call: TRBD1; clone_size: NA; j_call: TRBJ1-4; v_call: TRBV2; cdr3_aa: CASISGGQGGEKLFF; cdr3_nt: TGTGCCAGCATCTCAGGGGGACAGGGGGGTGAAAAACTGTTTTTT
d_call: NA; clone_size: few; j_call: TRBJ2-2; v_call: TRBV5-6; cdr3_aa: CASSWQGTGELFF; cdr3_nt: TGTGCCAGCAGCTGGCAGGGAACCGGGGAGCTGTTTTTT
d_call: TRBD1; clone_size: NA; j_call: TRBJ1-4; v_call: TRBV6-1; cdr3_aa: CASSGWTGGKEKLFF; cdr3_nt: TGTGCCAGCAGTGGTTGGACAGGGGGTAAAGAAAAACTGTTTTTT
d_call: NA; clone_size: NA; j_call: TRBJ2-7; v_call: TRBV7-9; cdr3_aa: CASSFEGHEQYF; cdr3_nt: TGTGCCAGCAGCTTTGAAGGGCACGAGCAGTACTTC